The 14 T cell receptor beta chains below all came from one sample that was sequenced in a study of T cell clonality in common variable immunodeficiency. Assay used: immunoSEQ multiplex PCR; TCRdb lists only in-frame clones, some missing. The specimen has 75,000 to 85,000 clones, none found just once. Sample: peripheral blood mononuclear cells. Receptor source: a person aged 18 to 70 in good health.

This clone was seen ten or more times. The read stops 3 residues short of the end of the CDR3; the missing end is completed from the germline J gene. The chain employs TRBV2 and TRBJ1-5; D might be TRBD1 (6 bases). CDR3 length equals 11 residues. Germline V CDR1 and CDR2: SNHLY, FYNNEI. CDR3 DNA (partial): TGTGCCAGCACGGGGGGGGGCCCC. Amino acids: CASTGGGP. In full, the CDR3 reads CASTGGGPQHF.

This clone was seen ten or more times. The missing CDR3 end, 3 residues past where the read stops, is filled in from the germline J gene. The chain has TRBV18 and TRBJ1-1; tentatively, D is TRBD1 (6 bases). Germline V CDR1 and CDR2: KGHSH, LQKENI. The CDR3 loop spans 14 amino acids. V was clipped by 5 bases and J by 3 bases, with 13 bases between them. The CDR3: CASSEGQTYTEAFF. The CDR3 bases that were read are TGTGCCAGCTCAGAAGGACAGACCTACACTGAA.

This clone occurred many times. The CDR3 is cut off 3 residues early in the read; its end comes from the germline J gene. The chain recombines TRBV10-1 with TRBJ1-5; no definite D call. Germline lookup yields CDR1 WNHNN and CDR2 SYGVQD (reference sequence). CDR3 size: 13 residues. V lost 4 bases and J 6 bases, leaving 10 bases between the germline ends. The sequenced CDR3 bases are TGCGCCAGCAGTGCTAATCTGATTCAGCCC. Its protein is CASSANLIQP. The complete CDR3 protein is CASSANLIQPQHF.

This clone was observed many times. The read falls 3 residues short of the CDR3 end, and the missing part is taken from the germline J gene. Within the sample, other DNA sequences also encode this same CDR3. J is TRBJ2-7 and V is TRBV6-1; tentatively, D is TRBD1 (6 bases). CDR1 MNHNS and CDR2 SASEGT come from the germline V gene. Trimming cost V 4 bases and J 3 bases, with 13 bases left between them. The length of the CDR3 is 14 residues. The CDR3 sequence: CASSAGTGLYEQYF. The part of the CDR3 DNA that was read is TGTGCCAGCAGTGCAGGTACAGGGCTCTACGAG.

This clone was recorded many times. Sequencing ends 3 residues short of the CDR3 end; the germline J gene provides the rest. This sequence joins TRBV2 and TRBJ2-5; a possible D gene is TRBD1 (5 bases). The CDR3 totals 13 residues. V lost 7 bases and J lost 2, with 11 bases in between. CDR1 is SNHLY, CDR2 FYNNEI, per germline. CDR3 region: CASTRVKQETQYF. The CDR3 DNA, read in part, is TGTGCCAGCACCAGGGTAAAGCAAGAGACC.

At least ten counts were recorded for this clone. Read coverage stops 3 residues before the CDR3 terminus; the germline J gene supplies the remainder. V usage is TRBV11-3 and J usage is TRBJ2-7; 9 bases agree with TRBD1. This CDR3 comprises 15 residues. Germline values: CDR1 SGHNT, CDR2 YENEEA. Germline trimming cut 7 bases from V and 2 bases from J; bases unmatched to any gene: 9. The CDR3 DNA, read in part, is TGTGCCAGCAAAAAGGGACAGGGCGAAACCTACGAG. It codes for CASKKGQGETYE. The whole CDR3 sequence is CASKKGQGETYEQYF.

At least ten counts were recorded for this clone. With the read ending 3 residues before the CDR3 end, the germline J gene is used to fill in that end. The rearrangement links TRBV6-2 or TRBV6-3 to TRBJ1-5; D is unclear. Trimming left V 7 bases short and J 0 bases short, with 13 bases between. Per the germline V gene, CDR1 is MNHEY and CDR2 is SVGEGT. The CDR3 totals 15 residues. The chain's CDR3 is CASTHGSYSNQPQHF. The part of the CDR3 DNA that was read is TGTGCCAGCACTCATGGCAGTTATAGCAATCAGCCC.

The table lists this clone with many counts. The read is 3 residues too short to cover the CDR3 end, so that end is filled in from the germline J gene. The rearrangement uses TRBV6-1 and TRBJ1-2, with D uncertain. CDR1 MNHNS and CDR2 SASEGT come from the germline V gene. V dropped 4 bases and J dropped 4 bases, with 13 bases sitting between them. This CDR3 is 14 amino acids long. Incomplete CDR3 DNA: TGTGCCAGCAGTGCCTTCTTGGAGGGCTATGGC. Amino acids: CASSAFLEGYG. Given in full, the CDR3 is CASSAFLEGYGYTF.

This clone occurred many times. The read falls 3 residues short of the CDR3 end, and the missing part is taken from the germline J gene. The chain uses TRBV18 and TRBJ2-1; D not certain. CDR1 and CDR2 from the germline V gene are KGHSH and LQKENI. V shed 1 base and J shed 6 bases, with 16 bases lying between them. The CDR3 is 16 amino acids. The CDR3 sequence is CASSPLSVVPFNEQFF. CDR3 DNA (partial): TGTGCCAGCTCACCACTCTCGGTTGTACCCTTCAATGAG.

This clone was found a few times. The junction departs from the called germline gene at one end, perhaps through a read error. The read is 3 residues too short to cover the CDR3 end, so that end is filled in from the germline J gene. V and J are TRBV19 and TRBJ2-2; 7 bases align to TRBD2. The CDR3 has 15 amino acids. Per germline, CDR1 LNHDA and CDR2 SQIVND (reference sequence). CDR3 region: CAGSILAENTGELFF. The part of the CDR3 DNA that was read is TGTGCCGGTAGTATCCTAGCGGAGAACACCGGGGAG. Complete variable domain (other parts from reference TRBV19 and TRBJ2-2): DGGITQSPKYLFRKEGQNVTLSCEQNLNHDAMYWYRQDPGQGLRLIYYSQIVNDFQKGDIAEGYSVSREKKESFPLTVTSAQKNPTAFYLCAGSILAENTGELFFGEGSRLTVL.

This clone was recorded many times. The CDR3 end falls 3 residues outside the read, so it is completed with the germline J gene. This chain connects TRBV28 to TRBJ1-2, with 10 nucleotides matching TRBD1. V shed 6 bases and J 7 bases; nucleotides not matched to a gene: 8. There are 14 residues in the CDR3. Germline V gives CDR1 MDHEN, CDR2 SYDVKM. The sequenced CDR3 bases are TGTGCCAGCAGCCCCCCGACAGGGGGCGTTGGC. This gives the protein CASSPPTGGVG. The whole CDR3 protein reads CASSPPTGGVGYTF.

In its sample, this clone was seen many times. The read is 3 residues too short to cover the CDR3 end, so that end is filled in from the germline J gene. The chain joins TRBV3-1 (or the pseudogene TRBV3-2) to TRBJ1-5; D ambiguous. CDR3 length: 19 amino acids. From germline, CDR1 is LGHDT and CDR2 YNNKEL (reference sequence). Deletions cut 4 bases from V and 3 bases from J, with 25 bases between. CDR3 DNA (partial): TGTGCCAGCAGCCCACCCGCCTCATACCGTCTCCTAAACAATCAGCCC. This translates into CASSPPASYRLLNNQP. The complete CDR3 protein is CASSPPASYRLLNNQPQHF.

The table lists this clone with many counts. The sequenced fragment ends 3 residues before the CDR3 boundary, so the rest is inferred from the germline J gene. The chain links TRBV5-4 to TRBJ2-6, with D possibly matching TRBD2 (5 bases). The V end was cut by 6 bases, the J end by 4 bases, with 17 bases between. Germline values: CDR1 SGHNT, CDR2 YYREEE (reference sequence). The CDR3 totals 16 residues. Incomplete CDR3 DNA: TGTGCCAGCACCCCTATCGAGGGTAACGGGGCCAACGTC. Translating it yields CASTPIEGNGANV. The full CDR3 protein is CASTPIEGNGANVLTF.

This clone was seen many times. Read data end 3 residues before the CDR3 end; the end is taken from the germline J gene. The chain links TRBV10-3 to TRBJ2-3; TRBD1 matches at 7 bases. Trimming cost V 3 bases and J 7 bases; bases outside gene matches: 13. Germline CDR1 reads ENHRY; CDR2 reads SYGVKD. CDR3 length: 16 amino acids. CDR3 bases read: TGTGCCATCAGTGACTACAGACAGGGTAGTAGGCATACG. This sequence encodes CAISDYRQGSRHT. The entire CDR3 protein reads CAISDYRQGSRHTQYF.